Each of the 25 T cell receptor beta chains below was sequenced from the same sample in a study of T cells after somatic rescue of genetic block. Profiled with immunoSEQ multiplex PCR; TCRdb holds only in-frame clones, not every one. The repertoire includes approximately 70,000 clones, roughly 93% of them detected once, and approximately 2.7% sits in the top ten. Sequencing used peripheral blood mononuclear cells (PBMCs). The receptors here all came from a man aged 30 to 45.

V and J are TRBV21-1 and TRBJ2-5; the listed D gene, TRBD1, was not tested against the DNA. TRBV21-1 is an annotated pseudogene. The CDR3 is made up of 15 amino acids. The CDR3 spells CASKHHQGSEETQYF. The CDR3 DNA follows: TGTGCCAGCAAACACCATCAGGGGAGTGAAGAGACCCAGTACTTC.

V is TRBV5-4 and J is TRBJ2-1; the D is unclear. The germline gives CDR1 SGHNT, CDR2 YYREEE (reference sequence). V lost 2 bases and J lost 0, with 0 bases in between. This CDR3 is built from 12 residues. The CDR3 here is CASSFSYNEQFF. The DNA for the CDR3 is TGTGCCAGCAGCTTCTCCTACAATGAGCAGTTCTTC.

The V call is TRBV5-1, the J call TRBJ2-7, with TRBD1 matching over 10 bases. Germline V gene sequence: CDR1 SGHRS, CDR2 YFSETQ. V lost 5 bases and J lost 5; bases outside the gene matches: 4. The CDR3 sequence is 13 residues long. DNA for the CDR3: TGCGCCAGCAGTTATGGACAGGGGGACGAGCAGTACTTC. The encoded protein is CASSYGQGDEQYF.

CDR3 region: CASIGEGNTIYF. The CDR3 DNA follows: TGTGCCAGTATCGGGGAGGGAAACACCATATATTTT. The chain has TRBV19 and TRBJ1-3; no definite D call. V was clipped by 7 bases and J by 4 bases, with 8 bases between them. The CDR3 is made up of 12 amino acids. Germline CDR1 reads LNHDA; CDR2 reads SQIVND (reference sequence).

This chain connects TRBV15 to TRBJ2-1; possibly TRBD2 for D (6 bases). The germline V gene encodes CDR1 LNHNV and CDR2 YYDKDF (reference sequence). The germline V and J ends were trimmed by 5 bases and 8 bases, with 19 bases remaining between them. CDR3 length: 15 amino acids. The CDR3 nucleotides read TGTGCCACCAGCGGGTCTCGGGGGAGGTTGGATGAGCAGTTCTTC. Its translation is CATSGSRGRLDEQFF.

This chain joins TRBV9 and TRBJ2-2; weak D call: TRBD2 (6 bases). V was cut by 4 bases and J by 7 bases, with 26 bases left in between. Germline-derived CDR1 and CDR2 are SGDLS and YYNGEE. The CDR3 has 18 amino acids. CDR3 protein: CASSSPEGRETKGGELFF. For the CDR3, the DNA is TGTGCCAGCAGCTCCCCGGAGGGCAGGGAAACTAAGGGCGGGGAGCTGTTTTTT.

This chain joins TRBV5-5 and TRBJ2-3; TRBD2 agrees at 10 bases. The CDR3 length is 16 residues. CDR1 and CDR2 from the germline V gene are SGHKS and YYEKEE (reference sequence). Trimming at V came to 4 bases and at J to 7 bases, leaving 12 bases not matched to a gene. This CDR3 reads CASSPTPGLATHTQYF. Here the CDR3 DNA reads TGTGCCAGCAGCCCGACACCGGGACTAGCGACACATACGCAGTATTTT.

This rearrangement joins TRBV5-6 to TRBJ2-1; TRBD1 aligns across 7 bases. Losses at the gene ends were 4 bases for V and 6 bases for J; bases not matched to a gene: 7. The CDR3 covers 14 residues. Germline CDR1 is SGHDT and CDR2 is YYEEEE. As DNA, the CDR3 is TGTGCCAGCAGCGGCGACAGGGAGATCAATGAGCAGTTCTTC. Protein product: CASSGDREINEQFF. Filled out from reference TRBV5-6 and TRBJ2-1, the complete variable domain reads DAGVTQSPTHLIKTRGQQVTLRCSPKSGHDTVSWYQQALGQGPQFIFQYYEEEERQRGNFPDRFSGHQFPNYSSELNVNALLLGDSALYLCASSGDREINEQFFGPGTRLTVL.

This sequence joins TRBV14 and TRBJ2-1; 11 positions match TRBD2. CDR1 SGHDN and CDR2 FVKESK come from the germline V gene. Trimming cost V 5 bases and J 5 bases; bases outside gene matches: 8. There are 16 residues in the CDR3. The CDR3 DNA reads TGTGCCAGCAGCAGAATAGCGGGAGGGCCAAACAATGAGCAGTTCTTC. It specifies CASSRIAGGPNNEQFF.

The CDR3 is CSVEESGETQYF. The CDR3 DNA follows: TGCAGCGTTGAAGAGTCTGGGGAGACCCAGTACTTC. This chain connects TRBV29-1 to TRBJ2-5; D uncertain. V was trimmed by 0 bases and J by 5 bases, leaving 7 bases between them. The CDR3 is made up of 12 amino acids. Germline-derived CDR1 and CDR2 are SQVTM and ANQGSEA.

In this sample, this clone turned up once. The genes are TRBV9 and TRBJ2-7; the match to TRBD1 covers 7 bases. Germline lookup yields CDR1 SGDLS and CDR2 YYNGEE. The V segment lost 3 bases and the J segment 0 bases; nucleotides outside the gene matches: 3. This CDR3 is built from 14 residues. CDR3 residues: CASSATGSSYEQYF. Written as DNA, the CDR3 is TGTGCCAGCAGCGCGACAGGGAGCTCCTACGAGCAGTACTTC.

This clone turned up a few times. V is TRBV2 and J is TRBJ1-1, with 10 nucleotides matching TRBD1. Germline V lookup: CDR1 SNHLY, CDR2 FYNNEI. V trimming: 6 bases; J trimming: 4 bases; junction bases outside the gene matches: 2. This CDR3 comprises 13 residues. The CDR3 DNA sequence: TGTGCCAGCAGGGGACAGGGGATCACTGAAGCTTTCTTT. It yields the protein CASRGQGITEAFF.

The chain carries TRBV30 and TRBJ2-1; no clear D. This CDR3 is 11 amino acids long. Germline V lookup: CDR1 GTSNPN, CDR2 SVGIG (reference sequence). The germline V and J ends were trimmed by 4 bases and 8 bases, with 9 bases remaining between them. CDR3 sequence reads: CAWTDGYEQFF. In nucleotides, the CDR3 is TGTGCCTGGACGGACGGGTATGAGCAGTTCTTC.

The DNA of the CDR3 is TGTGCCAGCTCACCGCTGCTTGCTAGCGGGAGTACAGATACGCAGTATTTT. This codes for CASSPLLASGSTDTQYF. The rearrangement joins TRBV18 to TRBJ2-3, with TRBD2 matching 10 bases. V trimming: 3 bases; J trimming: 3 bases; junction bases outside the gene matches: 9. CDR1 and CDR2 from the germline V gene are KGHSH and LQKENI. The CDR3 loop spans 17 amino acids.

CDR3 nucleotide sequence: TGCGCCAGCAGTGAAGTGACTTCCCCGCTCAGGGTCGAGCAGTACTTC. Encoded protein: CASSEVTSPLRVEQYF. This chain links TRBV10-1 with TRBJ2-7; D is possibly TRBD1 (5 bases). Germline V gives CDR1 WNHNN, CDR2 SYGVQD (reference sequence). The CDR3 totals 16 residues. V was trimmed by 3 bases and J by 6 bases, leaving 21 bases between them.

The chain recombines TRBV10-1 with TRBJ2-7, with a tentative D call TRBD1 (5 bases). The V gene's germline CDR1 is WNHNN and CDR2 SYGVQD (reference sequence). This CDR3 has 14 amino acids. Trimming removed 5 bases from V and 2 bases from J, with 13 bases in between. The CDR3 nucleotides are TGCGCCAGCAGTCCCAAGGGGATCCCCTACGAGCAGTACTTC. It encodes CASSPKGIPYEQYF.

This rearrangement joins TRBV19 to TRBJ1-4, with D uncertain. This CDR3 has 16 residues. V lost 6 bases and J lost 1, with 15 bases in between. From germline, CDR1 is LNHDA and CDR2 SQIVND (reference sequence). The CDR3 sequence: CASRGRGRGTNEKLFF. The CDR3 nucleotides read TGTGCCAGTAGGGGCAGAGGGCGAGGAACTAATGAAAAACTGTTTTTT.

V usage is TRBV30 and J usage is TRBJ1-1, with 7 bases lining up with TRBD1. The CDR3 totals 13 residues. Trimming at V came to 3 bases and at J to 5 bases, leaving 6 bases not matched to a gene. The germline V gene has CDR1 GTSNPN and CDR2 SVGIG (reference sequence). The CDR3 nucleotides read TGTGCCTGGAGCATACAGGGGATGACTGAAGCTTTCTTT. Translated, it gives CAWSIQGMTEAFF.

This chain links TRBV9 with TRBJ1-5; D gene uncertain. The CDR3 loop spans 15 amino acids. Germline V lookup: CDR1 SGDLS, CDR2 YYNGEE. Deletions cut 4 bases from V and 0 bases from J, with 11 bases between. The CDR3 reads CASSPAGYSNQPQHF. CDR3 DNA sequence: TGTGCCAGCAGCCCCGCCGGGTATAGCAATCAGCCCCAGCATTTT.

This clone appeared a single time. The chain recombines TRBV9 with TRBJ2-2; the match to TRBD2 covers 16 bases. The CDR3 contains 20 residues. In germline, CDR1 is SGDLS, CDR2 YYNGEE. V was clipped by 0 bases and J by 4 bases; unmatched bases: 9. Here the CDR3 DNA reads TGTGCCAGCAGCGTAGGCCCCGGGACTAGCGGGGGGGCGCGCACCGGGGAGCTGTTTTTT. Its translation is CASSVGPGTSGGARTGELFF.

The chain combines TRBV6-5 with TRBJ1-1, with D perhaps matching TRBD1 (6 bases). The V and J ends lost 4 bases and 5 bases respectively, with 14 bases between them. Per germline, CDR1 MNHEY and CDR2 SVGAGI. This CDR3 has 14 residues. The CDR3 DNA reads as TGTGCCAGCAGTTCCCTCGGGGGCAGGACTGAAGCTTTCTTT. It codes for CASSSLGGRTEAFF.

This clone was seen a few times. The chain combines TRBV10-1 with TRBJ1-1, with 7 positions matching TRBD1. Germline V lookup: CDR1 WNHNN, CDR2 SYGVQD (reference sequence). The CDR3 length is 14 residues. The trim removed 6 bases at V and 0 bases at J, leaving 4 bases unmatched. CDR3 sequence reads: CASSFDRVNTEAFF. The CDR3, as DNA: TGCGCCAGCAGCTTCGACAGGGTGAACACTGAAGCTTTCTTT.

This clone appeared once. The chain joins TRBV9 to TRBJ1-3; tentatively, D is TRBD1 (5 bases). The germline V gene encodes CDR1 SGDLS and CDR2 YYNGEE. Trimming left V 0 bases short and J 8 bases short, with 30 bases between. The CDR3 is 20 amino acids. CDR3 bases: TGTGCCAGCAGCGTAGATACAATTGACCCCGGGATTTCTACCAGGGACACCATATATTTT. It is translated as CASSVDTIDPGISTRDTIYF.

The chain has TRBV9 and TRBJ2-1; 9 bases match TRBD2. Trimming cost V 3 bases and J 3 bases; bases outside gene matches: 4. CDR1 SGDLS and CDR2 YYNGEE come from the germline V gene. This CDR3 comprises 15 residues. The CDR3 region is CASSGGLADYNEQFF. DNA of the CDR3: TGTGCCAGCAGCGGGGGACTAGCAGACTACAATGAGCAGTTCTTC.

This clone has just a few counts. This chain connects TRBV20-1 to TRBJ2-5; D is uncertain. CDR3 length: 11 amino acids. Trimming removed 4 bases at V and 5 bases at J, with 8 bases between. Germline lookup yields CDR1 DFQATT and CDR2 SNEGSKA (reference sequence). CDR3 in DNA: TGCAGTGCTACAACAAAGGAGACCCAGTACTTC. Translation: CSATTKETQYF.